The rows below give T cell receptor beta chains drawn from one sample of a study of OX40 agonist ivuxolimab in advanced cancers. The table came from immunoSEQ multiplex PCR; TCRdb's copy has only in-frame clones and leaves some out. The data contain some 87,000 clones, roughly 88% of them seen just once; the ten biggest clones take up 0.65% to 0.9%. The source was CD4+ or CD8+ T cells sorted from blood, collected in a trial of the OX40 agonist ivuxolimab. The receptors derive from an adult with an advanced solid tumor such as melanoma, head and neck, liver or kidney cancer. The CDR3 runs from the conserved cysteine through the conserved F or W. D genes are given only for firm matches. Size values are once, few and many counts, or a class for expanded clones, and some rows have none.

D,length,V,size,J,DNA,CDR3
NA,12,TRBV29-1,NA,TRBJ2-1,TGCAGCGTTGGAAGGGCTTTGGATGAGCAGTTCTTC,CSVGRALDEQFF
NA,15,TRBV9,NA,TRBJ2-7,TGTGCCAGCAGCGCCCCAGGGATTCCCTACAACGAGCAGTACTTC,CASSAPGIPYNEQYF
TRBD1,13,TRBV19,NA,TRBJ1-6,TGTGCCACCCGGGACAGGGTACATTCACCCCTCCACTTT,CATRDRVHSPLHF
TRBD1,15,TRBV5-6,once,TRBJ2-1,TGTGCCAGCAGCTTCGGGACAGGGGACGTAGGTGAGCAGTTCTTC,CASSFGTGDVGEQFF
TRBD1,13,TRBV5-1,once,TRBJ2-5,TGCGCCAGCAGCCGACAGGGCCAAGAGACCCAGTACTTC,CASSRQGQETQYF
TRBD2,15,TRBV7-3,NA,TRBJ2-1,TGTGCCAGCAGCATGAGCGGGGCTATTTACAATGAGCAGTTCTTC,CASSMSGAIYNEQFF
NA,12,TRBV2,NA,TRBJ2-1,TGTGCCAGCAGTTGGACCGGGAATGAGCAGTTCTTC,CASSWTGNEQFF
TRBD1,15,TRBV19,NA,TRBJ2-3,TGTGCCAGTAGTATCCCCGGACAGGGTGAAGATACGCAGTATTTT,CASSIPGQGEDTQYF
NA,14,TRBV6-1,NA,TRBJ1-2,TGTGCCAGCAGTGACTTAAATCTCAACTATGGCTACACCTTC,CASSDLNLNYGYTF
NA,12,TRBV6-1,NA,TRBJ2-2,TGTGCCTCCCGCACGGGCACCGGGGAGCTGTTTTTT,CASRTGTGELFF
NA,13,TRBV18,NA,TRBJ2-3,TGTGCCAGCTCAGTGGACCGGCAAGATACGCAGTATTTT,CASSVDRQDTQYF
NA,14,TRBV7-2,NA,TRBJ2-7,TGTGCCAGCAGCTTAACACATTCGGGCTACGAGCAGTACTTC,CASSLTHSGYEQYF
TRBD1,14,TRBV27,NA,TRBJ2-7,TGTGCCAGCAGTTACTCTAATGGACAGGGAGGGCAGTACTTC,CASSYSNGQGGQYF
TRBD1,16,TRBV6-6,NA,TRBJ1-6,TGTGCCAGCAGCCAGGGGGGCGCTCGACTTAATTCACCCCTCCACTTT,CASSQGGARLNSPLHF
TRBD1,13,TRBV19,NA,TRBJ1-2,TGTGCCAGTAGTATTAGACAGGGCTATGGCTACACCTTC,CASSIRQGYGYTF
NA,13,TRBV5-4,NA,TRBJ2-1,TGTGCCAGCAGCCTAGACAGGAGTAATGAGCAGTTCTTC,CASSLDRSNEQFF
NA,15,TRBV7-2,NA,TRBJ2-3,TGTGCCAGCAGCCGCCGCGGCGGGAACCCAGATACGCAGTATTTT,CASSRRGGNPDTQYF
NA,13,TRBV5-8,NA,TRBJ2-7,TGTGCCAGCAGCTTCCGGGAACTCTACGAGCAGTACTTC,CASSFRELYEQYF
NA,13,TRBV29-1,few,TRBJ2-5,TGCAGCGTGACCCGGGATGCAACGGAGACCCAGTACTTC,CSVTRDATETQYF
TRBD2,17,TRBV19,NA,TRBJ2-2,TGTGCCAGTAGTGCCTCCGGGCGGGGGGATCGTTCCGGGGAGCTGTTTTTT,CASSASGRGDRSGELFF
TRBD1,16,TRBV5-1,NA,TRBJ2-3,TGCGCCAGCAGCTTGGAGGCAGGGGGTAGCACAGATACGCAGTATTTT,CASSLEAGGSTDTQYF
NA,14,TRBV19,once,TRBJ2-5,TGTGCCAGTAGTATAGGCCTACGCCCCGAGACCCAGTACTTC,CASSIGLRPETQYF
NA,16,TRBV7-9,NA,TRBJ2-2,TGTGCCAGCAGCTTATTGGTCACATTGAACACCGGGGAGCTGTTTTTT,CASSLLVTLNTGELFF
TRBD1,18,TRBV18,NA,TRBJ2-2,TGTGCCAGCTCACAGAGAATTCCGGGACAGGGGAACACCGGGGAGCTGTTTTTT,CASSQRIPGQGNTGELFF
NA,15,TRBV11-3,NA,TRBJ2-2,TGTGCCAGCAGCGGGCGGGACACCAGCACCGGGGAGCTGTTTTTT,CASSGRDTSTGELFF
NA,14,TRBV7-7,once,TRBJ1-2,TGTGCTAGCAGCTTATTGAGGGGCCACTATGGCTACACCTTC,CASSLLRGHYGYTF
NA,15,TRBV11-2,NA,TRBJ2-7,TGTGCCAGCAGCCTCGCTCGACACCCAGCCTACGAGCAGTACTTC,CASSLARHPAYEQYF
NA,13,TRBV29-1,NA,TRBJ2-7,TGCAGCGTTGAAGATCAGAACAGGTACGAGCAGTACTTC,CSVEDQNRYEQYF
NA,14,TRBV5-1,NA,TRBJ1-2,TGCGCCAGCAGCTTGGATGCGGGTCTCTATGGCTACACCTTC,CASSLDAGLYGYTF
NA,13,TRBV5-4,few,TRBJ1-4,TGTGCCAGCAGCTTGTACGGTAATGAAAAACTGTTTTTT,CASSLYGNEKLFF
NA,13,TRBV27,NA,TRBJ2-7,TGTGCCAGCTCTTCCCCGAAGGGGCGCGAGCAGTACTTC,CASSSPKGREQYF
TRBD2,13,TRBV9,NA,TRBJ2-3,TGTGCCAGCAGCGTAGAAGGCGGGAGGGCCAAGTATTTT,CASSVEGGRAKYF
NA,15,TRBV7-8,NA,TRBJ2-1,TGTGCCAGCAGCTTAGTCGGTGGGCCCCTCAATGAGCAGTTCTTC,CASSLVGGPLNEQFF
NA,17,TRBV15,NA,TRBJ1-2,TGTGCCACCAGCAGCCAGACCTTTTCTCTTGCTAACTATGGCTACACCTTC,CATSSQTFSLANYGYTF
NA,11,TRBV19,NA,TRBJ2-7,TGTGCCAGAAAAAGAACAGGGTATTTGTACTTC,CARKRTGYLYF
NA,13,TRBV6-5,NA,TRBJ1-2,TGTGCCAGCAGTTACTCGATGGCGGAGATCTACACCTTC,CASSYSMAEIYTF
NA,12,TRBV28,NA,TRBJ1-2,TGTGCCAGCAGTCTCCAGGGCTATGGCTACACCTTC,CASSLQGYGYTF
NA,15,TRBV10-3,NA,TRBJ1-5,TGTGCCATCAGTGAGTCGGGGGACAGCAATCAGCCCCAGCATTTT,CAISESGDSNQPQHF
NA,21,TRBV4-1,NA,TRBJ1-4,TGCGCCAGCAGCCAAGATTTTAGGTTTTGGGGCAGTTCGGCAACTAATGAAAAACTGTTTTTT,CASSQDFRFWGSSATNEKLFF
TRBD2,16,TRBV18,NA,TRBJ2-1,TGTGCCAGCTCACCACCGTTGCGGGGGGCCTACAATGAGCAGTTCTTC,CASSPPLRGAYNEQFF
NA,16,TRBV5-1,NA,TRBJ2-1,TGCGCCAGCAGCCCGGGTGACAGGCTCTCCTACAATGAGCAGTTCTTC,CASSPGDRLSYNEQFF
TRBD2,12,TRBV7-3,NA,TRBJ2-5,TGTGCCAGCAGCCGACTAGCGGAGACCCAGTACTTC,CASSRLAETQYF
NA,14,TRBV29-1,NA,TRBJ2-5,TGCAGCGTTGTGGGGGTCGGCTCACAAGAGACCCAGTACTTC,CSVVGVGSQETQYF
NA,14,TRBV11-2,NA,TRBJ1-1,TGTGCCAGCAGCCCAGTCGGAGGGAACACTGAAGCTTTCTTT,CASSPVGGNTEAFF
NA,11,TRBV25-1,NA,TRBJ2-2,TGTGCCAGCAGTGCGTCCAGGGAGCTGTTTTTT,CASSASRELFF
TRBD1,15,TRBV4-3,NA,TRBJ2-2,TGCGCCAGCAGCCAGCTACAGGGGTTGGCCGGGGAGCTGTTTTTT,CASSQLQGLAGELFF
TRBD1,13,TRBV6-5,NA,TRBJ1-2,TGTGCCAGCAGCCGAGGACAGGAGAATGGCTACACCTTC,CASSRGQENGYTF
NA,14,TRBV7-3,NA,TRBJ2-1,TGTGCCAGCAGCCCAGGGGTCGGATACAATGAGCAGTTCTTC,CASSPGVGYNEQFF
NA,15,TRBV9,NA,TRBJ2-2,TGTGCCAGCAGCAGAGGGACTCAGAACACCGGGGAGCTGTTTTTT,CASSRGTQNTGELFF
NA,14,TRBV5-5,NA,TRBJ2-5,TGTGCCAGCAGCTTGGTAGGGACGCAAGAGACCCAGTACTTC,CASSLVGTQETQYF
NA,12,TRBV19,NA,TRBJ1-2,TGTGCCAGTAGTATCCAGGGCGGTAGCTTCACCTTC,CASSIQGGSFTF
TRBD1,14,TRBV25-1,NA,TRBJ1-4,TGTGCCAGCAGTGGCTTCGGACAGGGGGAAAAACTGTTTTTT,CASSGFGQGEKLFF
NA,13,TRBV6-5,NA,TRBJ1-6,TGTGCCAGCTCTTGGGGCCGGGGTTCACCCCTCCACTTT,CASSWGRGSPLHF
TRBD1,13,TRBV7-3,NA,TRBJ2-2,TGTGCCAGCGGGTCAGGGGGTGCGGGGGAGCTGTTTTTT,CASGSGGAGELFF
TRBD2,14,TRBV7-9,NA,TRBJ2-7,TGTGCCAGCAGCTTAGAAACAGCGGGGAGGGAGCAGTACTTC,CASSLETAGREQYF
NA,13,TRBV6-1,NA,TRBJ2-7,TGTGCCAGCAGTGAACCCGCCACTTTCGGGCAGTACTTC,CASSEPATFGQYF
TRBD2,14,TRBV6-1,NA,TRBJ2-7,TGTGCCTGTAGACTAGCGGGAGTCTCCTACGAGCAGTACTTC,CACRLAGVSYEQYF
NA,17,TRBV12-2,NA,TRBJ1-1,TGTGCAAGTCGCTTAGAAGGGCCAGGGGGGAGGGACACTGAAGCTTTCTTT,CASRLEGPGGRDTEAFF
NA,13,TRBV18,NA,TRBJ1-2,TGTGCCAGCTCACCGGGGGACGAGATCGGCTACACCTTC,CASSPGDEIGYTF
NA,15,TRBV11-3,NA,TRBJ2-3,TGTGCCAGCAGCTTAAGTTTGGGGGAAGGGGGTACGCAGTATTTT,CASSLSLGEGGTQYF